This entry concerns a single TCR beta chain. With 3 bases removed from V and 9 bases from J, the gap between germline ends came to 12 bases. This CDR3 region has 12 residues. Looked up from germline, CDR1 is SGHDN and CDR2 is FVKESK. TCRdb's copy holds only in-frame clones and misses some; the assay was immunoSEQ multiplex PCR. This table has around 300,000 clones, about nine tenths appearing once. These data come from a study of shared clonotypes between healthy human individuals. The chain has TRBV14 and TRBJ2-7; D possibly uses TRBD1 or TRBD2 (5 bases each). Sequencing was done on a sample of memory CD8+ T cells sorted from blood. Subset noted: CD45RO+ cells pooled with CCR7-negative TemRA cells. The sequence came from a man aged 18 to 35 in good health. This CDR3 reads CASSHYGGPQYF. CDR3 sequence (DNA): TGTGCCAGCAGCCATTATGGGGGACCGCAGTACTTC.